A selection of T cell receptor beta chains follows, all from one sample in a study of cytomegalovirus exposure and HLA in healthy donors. Clones were read by immunoSEQ multiplex PCR, and TCRdb kept only the in-frame ones, dropping some. The profile covers under 250,000 clones, with 65% to 85% appearing a single time and 0.71% taken by the ten largest. Sequenced material: PBMCs. The receptors stem from a boy aged 2 to 10 in good health and CMV-seronegative. The CDR3 runs from the conserved cysteine through the conserved F or W. D genes are given only for firm matches. The listing skips clone size in some rows; elsewhere it reads once, few, many or a size class.

d_gene	abundance	j_gene	v_gene	len	CDR3nt	CDR3aa
TRBD2	.	TRBJ2-5	TRBV10-2	14	TGCGCCAGCAGTGAGTTAGCGGGAGAAGAGACCCAGTACTTC	CASSELAGEETQYF
TRBD1	.	TRBJ2-1	TRBV2	14	TGTGCCAGCACAACGGGACAGCCCTACAATGAGCAGTTCTTC	CASTTGQPYNEQFF
TRBD1	.	TRBJ1-3	TRBV5-1	14	TGCGCCAGCAGGTCGGGACAGGGGGGAAACACCATATATTTT	CASRSGQGGNTIYF
TRBD2	.	TRBJ2-5	TRBV6-4	13	TGTGCCAGCCCAAGACTAGCGGGAGGCCCGAGGAACTTC	CASPRLAGGPRNF
TRBD2	.	TRBJ2-7	TRBV29-1	12	TGCAGCGGGGGGAGCGGGGCCTACGAGCAGTACTTC	CSGGSGAYEQYF
TRBD2	.	TRBJ2-1	TRBV5-6	15	TGTGCCAGCAGCCGGGGGCTAGCGGGGGGCAATGAGCAGTTCTTC	CASSRGLAGGNEQFF
.	.	TRBJ2-3	TRBV11-3	13	TGTGCCAGCAGCTCTCCAGGGATAGATACGCAGTATTTT	CASSSPGIDTQYF
.	.	TRBJ2-5	TRBV18	14	TGTGCCAGCTCGCTAACAGGGATCGGAGAGACCCAGTACTTC	CASSLTGIGETQYF
.	.	TRBJ1-2	TRBV30	13	TGTGCCTGTGCAGGGCGAGCTAACTATGGCTACACCTTC	CACAGRANYGYTF
TRBD2	.	TRBJ2-5	TRBV5-1	14	TGCGCCAGCAGCCCGGGACTAGCGGGAGAGACCCAGTACTTC	CASSPGLAGETQYF
TRBD2	.	TRBJ2-3	TRBV9	18	TGTGCCAGCAGCGTAGTCGCGGGACTAGCGGGGGGCACAGATACGCAGTATTTT	CASSVVAGLAGGTDTQYF
.	.	TRBJ2-3	TRBV11-3	14	TGTGCCAGCAGCTTAGGACTAGACACAGATACGCAGTATTTT	CASSLGLDTDTQYF
.	.	TRBJ1-1	TRBV6-5	12	TGTGCCAGCAGTGCTGGACAGAGTGAAGCTTTCTTT	CASSAGQSEAFF
.	few	TRBJ1-1	TRBV6-5	12	TGTGCCAGCAGCCCCCCAGGGCAGGAAGTTTTCTTT	CASSPPGQEVFF
TRBD1	.	TRBJ2-1	TRBV4-1	16	TGCGCCAGCAGCCAAGTTCCCGGACAGGGCAACAATGAGCAGTTCTTC	CASSQVPGQGNNEQFF
.	.	TRBJ2-2	TRBV5-4	15	TGTGCCAGCAGCTTTAATCCGGGAAACACCGGGGAGCTGTTTTTT	CASSFNPGNTGELFF
TRBD2	.	TRBJ2-7	TRBV13	16	TGTGCCAGCAGCTCCGCGCGGCGGGAGGGCCGCTACGAGCAGTACTTC	CASSSARREGRYEQYF
TRBD1	.	TRBJ2-7	TRBV13	15	TGTGCCAGCAGTCCGACGGGACAGGCCCACTACGAGCAGTACTTC	CASSPTGQAHYEQYF
.	.	TRBJ1-6	TRBV27	16	TGTGCCAGCAGTCCCCGGAAGGGGTTATATAATTCACCCCTCCACTTT	CASSPRKGLYNSPLHF
.	.	TRBJ1-2	TRBV28	14	TGTGCCAGCAGACCCGCGGGCCTGGGGTATGGCTACACCTTC	CASRPAGLGYGYTF
.	.	TRBJ2-7	TRBV14	12	TGTGCCAGCAGCCAAGTGAGGGACGAGCAGTACTTC	CASSQVRDEQYF
.	.	TRBJ1-1	TRBV18	14	TGTGCCAACTCACCCGGGTCTTCGAACACTGAAGCTTTCTTT	CANSPGSSNTEAFF